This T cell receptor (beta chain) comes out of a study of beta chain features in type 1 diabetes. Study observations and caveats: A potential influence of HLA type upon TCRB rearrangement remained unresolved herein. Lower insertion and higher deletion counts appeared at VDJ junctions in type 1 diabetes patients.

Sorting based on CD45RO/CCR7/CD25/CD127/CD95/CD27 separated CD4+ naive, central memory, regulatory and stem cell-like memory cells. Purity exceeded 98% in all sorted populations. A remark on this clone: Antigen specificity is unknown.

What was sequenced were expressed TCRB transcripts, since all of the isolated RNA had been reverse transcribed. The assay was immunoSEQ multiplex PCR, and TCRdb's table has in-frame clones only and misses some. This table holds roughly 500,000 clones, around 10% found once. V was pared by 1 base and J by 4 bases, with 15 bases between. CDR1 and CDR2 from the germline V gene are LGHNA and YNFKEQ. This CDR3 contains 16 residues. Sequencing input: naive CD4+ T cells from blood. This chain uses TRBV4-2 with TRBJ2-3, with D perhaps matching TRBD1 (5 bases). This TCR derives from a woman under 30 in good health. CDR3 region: CASSQGAEVGADTQYF. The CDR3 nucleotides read TGTGCCAGCAGCCAAGGGGCTGAAGTAGGGGCAGATACGCAGTATTTT.